This T cell receptor (beta chain) originates from a study of vaccination effects on CD4 cells after COVID-19. Looking at the study overall: Viral peptide pool expansion of antigen-specific CD4+ T cells preceded sequencing in the ViraFEST assay. Wells containing two million PBMC each were cultured with about 9 IU/ml IL-2 and about 10 ug/ml peptides. Study-level results: Clones induced by infection and by vaccine showed marked clonal contraction late after vaccination.

Cells that had been cultured for 10 days were the source of isolated CD4+ T cells. Infection dated between March and December 2020, before the Alpha, Beta and Delta variants reached the United States. Participants completed two doses of the BNT162b2 or mRNA-1273 vaccine. Assay: immunoSEQ multiplex PCR; the TCRdb copy retains only in-frame clones and omits some. The table shows 30,000 to 35,000 clones, with around 80% occurring only once. J was trimmed by 7 bases and V by 4 bases; bases with no gene match: 14. The germline V gene has CDR1 SGDLS and CDR2 YYNGEE. CDR3 size: 17 residues. Notes on this clone: No antigen is known for it.

V is TRBV9 and J is TRBJ2-1; 10 nucleotides match TRBD2. The sample consisted of CD4+ T cells from PBMCs cultured without peptide, taken after COVID-19 vaccination. The sequence derives from a human donor who had a prior SARS-CoV-2 infection. For the CDR3, the DNA is TGTGCCAGCAGCCCGGTCGGTGGGCTAGCGGGAGTTAATGAGCAGTTCTTC. Translating it yields CASSPVGGLAGVNEQFF.